This T cell receptor (beta chain) was sequenced for a study of technical replicates of blood from a handful of donors. Germline V lookup: CDR1 LNHNV, CDR2 YYDKDF (reference sequence). The CDR3 extends over 14 amino acids. V was clipped by 5 bases and J by 4 bases, with 13 bases between them. Using immunoSEQ multiplex PCR, the repertoire was profiled, and TCRdb retains in-frame clones only, with some absent. Among roughly 79,000 clones listed, approximately 96% were seen once. The sequence derives from a human donor in good health. Sequenced material: T cells isolated from PBMCs. This sequence joins TRBV15 and TRBJ2-3, with unresolved D. The CDR3 DNA is TGTGCCACCAGCCGATCTGTTAACTCAGATACGCAGTATTTT. Residues: CATSRSVNSDTQYF. Based on the CDR3 plus reference TRBV15 and TRBJ2-3, the full variable domain is DAMVIQNPRYQVTQFGKPVTLSCSQTLNHNVMYWYQQKSSQAPKLLFHYYDKDFNNEADTPDNFQSRRPNTSFCFLDIRSPGLGDTAMYLCATSRSVNSDTQYFGPGTRLTVL.